The next 25 T cell receptor beta chains were all read from a single sample in a study of T cell responses to AZD1222 COVID-19 vaccine. Produced via immunoSEQ multiplex PCR; TCRdb's table is partial and in-frame only. The profile shows tens of thousands of clones, roughly 80% of them singletons. Sequencing was performed on peripheral blood, taken on day 0 of AZD1222 vaccination. The receptors come from an adult in good health.

J is TRBJ1-2 and V is TRBV5-1, with 7 bases lining up with TRBD1. Germline assignment: CDR1 SGHRS and CDR2 YFSETQ. The CDR3 has 15 amino acids. V shed 0 bases and J 4 bases; nucleotides not matched to a gene: 6. Written as DNA, the CDR3 is TGCGCCAGCAGCTTGGCCAGCCAGGGGGGCTATGGCTACACCTTC. Its protein product is CASSLASQGGYGYTF.

This clone has more than one count but fewer than ten. This sequence joins TRBV4-1 and TRBJ2-1; tentatively, D is TRBD2 (5 bases). The germline V gene encodes CDR1 MGHRA and CDR2 YSYEKL. This CDR3 comprises 17 residues. The V and J ends lost 1 base and 2 bases respectively, with 15 bases between them. CDR3 region: CASSQAPSSSTYNEQFF. As DNA, the CDR3 is TGCGCCAGCAGCCAAGCCCCTAGCTCCTCCACCTACAATGAGCAGTTCTTC.

The rearrangement joins TRBV15 to TRBJ2-5, with D tentatively TRBD2 (7 bases). Per the germline V gene, CDR1 is LNHNV and CDR2 is YYDKDF (reference sequence). The ends were cut back, 1 base at V and 4 bases at J, with 16 bases in the middle. The CDR3 consists of 16 residues. In nucleotides, the CDR3 is TGTGCCACCAGCAGAGGGCGGGGAGGGGGGTTAGAGACCCAGTACTTC. Its translation is CATSRGRGGGLETQYF.

The chain combines TRBV29-1 with TRBJ2-1; D remains unclear. Deletions cut 7 bases from V and 8 bases from J, with 3 bases between. The V gene's germline CDR1 is SQVTM and CDR2 ANQGSEA. The CDR3 has 8 amino acids. CDR3 DNA sequence: TGCAGCGGCGATGAGCAGTTCTTC. It specifies CSGDEQFF.

The rearrangement links TRBV28 to TRBJ1-2; D unresolved. CDR3 length equals 11 residues. Trimming stripped 6 bases from V and 4 bases from J, with 6 bases between. Germline V gene sequence: CDR1 MDHEN, CDR2 SYDVKM. As DNA, the CDR3 is TGTGCCAGCAGAACGGGCTATGGCTACACCTTC. Residues: CASRTGYGYTF.

The chain joins TRBV5-1 to TRBJ2-2; 9 bases fit TRBD1. Germline CDR1 reads SGHRS; CDR2 reads YFSETQ. The V segment lost 4 bases and the J segment 4 bases; nucleotides outside the gene matches: 5. This CDR3 is built from 15 residues. The CDR3 DNA reads as TGCGCCAGCAGCGGACAGGGGTCTAGCACCGGGGAGCTGTTTTTT. Translating it yields CASSGQGSSTGELFF.

The chain links TRBV6-5 to TRBJ2-2; the D call may be TRBD1 or TRBD2 (5 bases each). Germline CDR1 MNHEY, CDR2 SVGAGI. The CDR3 contains 15 residues. Deletions cut 4 bases from V and 4 bases from J, with 13 bases between. CDR3 protein: CASSSPGAGTGELFF. The CDR3 DNA sequence: TGTGCCAGCAGTTCCCCCGGGGCGGGCACCGGGGAGCTGTTTTTT.

This clone was seen once. The chain is built from TRBV20-1 and TRBJ1-5; unclear D gene. The CDR3 contains 14 residues. Germline V gene data show CDR1 as DFQATT and CDR2 as SNEGSKA (reference sequence). Trimming stripped 3 bases from V and 7 bases from J, with 16 bases between. The CDR3 DNA is TGCAGTGCTAGTGCTAGTCAGGCGGGGCAGCCCCAGCATTTT. Protein product: CSASASQAGQPQHF.

J is TRBJ1-1 and V is TRBV3-1 (or the pseudogene TRBV3-2), with no clear D. This CDR3 is built from 14 residues. Trimming left V 4 bases short and J 2 bases short, with 11 bases between. In germline, CDR1 is LGHDT, CDR2 YNNKEL (reference sequence). CDR3 residues: CASSPRTANTEAFF. CDR3 coding DNA: TGTGCCAGCAGCCCTCGGACGGCAAACACTGAAGCTTTCTTT.

J is TRBJ2-7 and V is TRBV28; TRBD2 agrees at 9 bases. Germline V gives CDR1 MDHEN, CDR2 SYDVKM. Trimming cost V 5 bases and J 3 bases; bases outside gene matches: 8. The CDR3 runs 15 residues. The CDR3 DNA follows: TGTGCCAGCAGTACCCCTAGCGGGATGATCTACGAGCAGTACTTC. This sequence encodes CASSTPSGMIYEQYF.

J is TRBJ2-1 and V is TRBV24-1; a weak D match, TRBD2 (5 bases). The CDR3 runs to 14 residues. V dropped 1 base and J dropped 8 bases, with 11 bases sitting between them. Germline lookup yields CDR1 KGHDR and CDR2 SFDVKD. The CDR3 region is CATSDFGLADEQFF. DNA of the CDR3: TGTGCCACCAGTGATTTTGGACTGGCCGATGAGCAGTTCTTC.

Only a few counts were recorded for this clone. This rearrangement joins TRBV10-3 to TRBJ1-2, with 8 bases aligning to TRBD1. CDR3 length: 15 amino acids. The J segment lost 4 bases and the V segment lost 3 bases, leaving 7 bases of the junction unmatched. CDR1 is ENHRY, CDR2 SYGVKD, per germline. CDR3 nucleotide sequence: TGTGCCATCAGTGATCCCAGGGGGCAGGGCTATGGCTACACCTTC. Its translation: CAISDPRGQGYGYTF.

The chain couples TRBV29-1 to TRBJ2-3, with TRBD2 matching over 8 bases. V gave up 1 base and J gave up 5 bases; unmatched junction bases: 8. Germline V gene data show CDR1 as SQVTM and CDR2 as ANQGSEA. The CDR3 consists of 15 residues. The CDR3 reads CSVEVAGGRGDTQYF. The CDR3 DNA follows: TGCAGCGTTGAAGTTGCGGGGGGCCGGGGAGATACGCAGTATTTT.

The rearrangement joins TRBV10-2 to TRBJ2-3; no definite D call. V was cut by 6 bases and J by 0 bases, with 13 bases left in between. CDR3 length: 15 residues. Germline V gives CDR1 WSHSY, CDR2 SAAADI. The chain's CDR3 is CASSIWGSSTDTQYF. The CDR3 DNA reads TGCGCCAGCAGCATATGGGGATCTAGCACAGATACGCAGTATTTT.

The chain is built from TRBV29-1 and TRBJ1-1; D perhaps matches TRBD1 (5 bases). CDR1 and CDR2 from the germline V gene are SQVTM and ANQGSEA. This CDR3 has 11 residues. Trimming took 7 bases from V and 8 from J, leaving 14 bases between them. This CDR3 is CSAQGVIEAFF. The DNA for the CDR3 is TGCAGCGCCCAAGGGGTTATCGAAGCTTTCTTT.

V usage is TRBV4-1 and J usage is TRBJ2-1; 9 bases align to TRBD2. Germline V CDR1 and CDR2: MGHRA, YSYEKL. The CDR3 is 16 amino acids. With V trimmed by 3 bases and J by 2 bases, 5 bases remained unmatched. CDR3 amino acids: CASSQLAGEAYNEQFF. DNA of the CDR3: TGCGCCAGCAGCCAGTTAGCGGGGGAAGCCTACAATGAGCAGTTCTTC.

The V and J genes are TRBV3-1 (or the pseudogene TRBV3-2) and TRBJ1-3; D is undetermined. Germline CDR1 is LGHDT and CDR2 is YNNKEL (reference sequence). V dropped 3 bases and J dropped 4 bases, with 19 bases sitting between them. The CDR3 has 17 amino acids. The CDR3 DNA reads TGTGCCAGCAGCCAGAGAAGACTGCGAAGTGGCGGAAACACCATATATTTT. Its protein is CASSQRRLRSGGNTIYF.

This clone appeared a few times. The chain has TRBV5-1 and TRBJ2-3; D unresolved. Germline V gives CDR1 SGHRS, CDR2 YFSETQ. The V end was cut by 2 bases, the J end by 6 bases, with 13 bases between. This CDR3 contains 14 residues. The CDR3 here is CASSLWASDDTQYF. The CDR3 DNA follows: TGCGCCAGCAGCTTATGGGCGTCGGATGATACGCAGTATTTT.

This clone was found once. The rearrangement uses TRBV5-6 and TRBJ2-5; the D is unclear. Germline CDR1 SGHDT, CDR2 YYEEEE. The CDR3 runs to 15 residues. Trimming pared 4 bases from V and 1 base from J, leaving 14 bases between. In DNA, the CDR3 is TGTGCCAGCAGCCGCAGATCGACGGCCCAAGAGACCCAGTACTTC. This codes for CASSRRSTAQETQYF.

The chain combines TRBV18 with TRBJ1-2, with TRBD1 as a possible D gene (5 bases). Trimming took 3 bases from V and 2 from J, leaving 10 bases between them. This CDR3 is 14 amino acids long. Germline V gives CDR1 KGHSH, CDR2 LQKENI. CDR3 loop: CASSPTEVNYGYTF. CDR3 sequence (DNA): TGTGCCAGCTCACCGACAGAGGTGAACTATGGCTACACCTTC.

The chain has TRBV19 and TRBJ1-3; D not resolved. Per germline, CDR1 LNHDA and CDR2 SQIVND (reference sequence). This CDR3 has 14 amino acids. The ends were cut back, 3 bases at V and 0 bases at J, with 6 bases in the middle. CDR3 in DNA: TGTGCCAGTAGTATCGGCAACTCTGGAAACACCATATATTTT. It translates to CASSIGNSGNTIYF.

This clone was counted a few times. The rearrangement uses TRBV9 and TRBJ1-1; D not certain. V dropped 4 bases and J dropped 2 bases, with 12 bases sitting between them. This CDR3 has 14 amino acids. The germline V gene has CDR1 SGDLS and CDR2 YYNGEE. In DNA, the CDR3 is TGTGCCAGCAGCCTCTCTTGGGCAAACACTGAAGCTTTCTTT. This gives the protein CASSLSWANTEAFF.

This clone is categorized as medium-sized. This chain uses TRBV28 with TRBJ1-2; the D is unclear. V was cut by 2 bases and J by 0 bases, with 13 bases left in between. The CDR3 totals 16 residues. Germline V gene lookup returns CDR1 MDHEN and CDR2 SYDVKM. In nucleotides, the CDR3 is TGTGCCAGCAGTTTAATATTTGAGGCAGCTAACTATGGCTACACCTTC. This translates into CASSLIFEAANYGYTF.

The V and J genes are TRBV5-6 and TRBJ1-4; 7 bases agree with TRBD1. The V segment lost 0 bases and the J segment 1 base; nucleotides outside the gene matches: 0. Germline V gene sequence: CDR1 SGHDT, CDR2 YYEEEE. This CDR3 comprises 15 residues. CDR3 sequence reads: CASSLGQGTNEKLFF. The CDR3 DNA follows: TGTGCCAGCAGCTTGGGACAGGGAACTAATGAAAAACTGTTTTTT.

The chain links TRBV6-6 to TRBJ1-3; no clear D. This CDR3 spans 15 amino acids. Germline values: CDR1 MNHNY, CDR2 SVGAGI (reference sequence). V was cut by 2 bases and J by 0 bases, with 8 bases left in between. CDR3: CASSYVGNSGNTIYF. DNA for the CDR3: TGTGCCAGCAGTTACGTGGGTAACTCTGGAAACACCATATATTTT.